These T cell receptor beta chains were read from a single sample in a study of cytomegalovirus exposure and HLA in healthy donors. Assay: immunoSEQ multiplex PCR; the TCRdb copy retains only in-frame clones and omits some. This sample yields fewer than 200,000 clones, of which roughly 80% are seen a single time; just over 4.5% belongs to the top ten. The sample was PBMCs. These receptor sequences come from a woman between 50 and 59 years old in good health and CMV-seropositive. Both conserved end residues are part of each CDR3. The D gene is left open where the match is weak. Rows may omit the clone size; those that give it use once, few, many or a size class.

V: TRBV5-6
size: .
J: TRBJ2-3
D: .
CDR3: CASSHLAQRPDTQYF
DNA: TGTGCCAGCAGCCATCTAGCGCAGCGGCCAGATACGCAGTATTTT

V: TRBV4-3
size: .
J: TRBJ2-2
D: TRBD1
CDR3: CASSQVLGQGVTGELFF
DNA: TGCGCCAGCAGCCAAGTTCTGGGACAGGGGGTGACCGGGGAGCTGTTTTTT

V: TRBV6-5
size: .
J: TRBJ1-1
D: .
CDR3: CANLNLYRNTEAFF
DNA: TGTGCCAACCTAAACTTATACAGGAACACTGAAGCTTTCTTT

V: TRBV4-1
size: .
J: TRBJ1-1
D: .
CDR3: CASSPRDFPEAFF
DNA: TGCGCCAGCAGCCCCCGGGACTTCCCTGAAGCTTTCTTT

V: TRBV28
size: .
J: TRBJ2-5
D: .
CDR3: CASSPGDLQETQYF
DNA: TGTGCCAGCAGTCCTGGGGACTTGCAAGAGACCCAGTACTTC

V: TRBV5-1
size: few
J: TRBJ2-7
D: .
CDR3: CASSLSGAASYEQYF
DNA: TGCGCCAGCAGCTTATCAGGGGCGGCCTCCTACGAGCAGTACTTC

V: TRBV5-8
size: once
J: TRBJ2-3
D: TRBD2
CDR3: CASSTGAGGQDTQYF
DNA: TGTGCCAGCAGCACTGGAGCGGGAGGCCAAGATACGCAGTATTTT

V: TRBV18
size: .
J: TRBJ2-2
D: .
CDR3: CASSPVPWAPNTGELFF
DNA: TGTGCCAGCTCACCAGTCCCATGGGCCCCGAACACCGGGGAGCTGTTTTTT

V: TRBV19
size: .
J: TRBJ2-1
D: .
CDR3: CASSINRVGEGEQFF
DNA: TGTGCCAGTAGTATAAACAGGGTCGGGGAGGGTGAGCAGTTCTTC

V: TRBV18
size: .
J: TRBJ1-2
D: .
CDR3: CASSPGLTGTYGYTF
DNA: TGTGCCAGCTCACCAGGCCTCACAGGGACCTATGGCTACACCTTC

V: TRBV15
size: .
J: TRBJ1-5
D: .
CDR3: CATSRDVRKDQPQHF
DNA: TGTGCCACCAGCAGAGATGTGAGGAAGGATCAGCCCCAGCATTTT

V: TRBV7-9
size: once
J: TRBJ1-1
D: .
CDR3: CSSSAGTGPEAFF
DNA: TGTTCCAGCAGCGCCGGAACAGGTCCTGAGGCTTTCTTT

V: TRBV5-1
size: .
J: TRBJ2-7
D: .
CDR3: CASSMGSPYEQYF
DNA: TGCGCCAGTTCCATGGGCAGTCCCTACGAGCAGTACTTC

V: TRBV7-6
size: few
J: TRBJ2-1
D: TRBD2
CDR3: CASSLIRLAGNEQFF
DNA: TGTGCCAGCAGCTTAATAAGACTAGCGGGAAATGAGCAGTTCTTC

V: TRBV7-2
size: .
J: TRBJ1-5
D: .
CDR3: CASSSSAGRTHF
DNA: TGTGCCAGCAGCTCTAGCGCAGGCAGGACGCATTTT

V: TRBV30
size: .
J: TRBJ1-1
D: TRBD1
CDR3: CAWRSGGANTEAFF
DNA: TGTGCCTGGAGGTCAGGGGGCGCGAACACTGAAGCTTTCTTT

V: TRBV29-1
size: few
J: TRBJ2-7
D: .
CDR3: CSVGKSGATYEQYF
DNA: TGCAGCGTTGGAAAGTCAGGGGCTACCTACGAGCAGTACTTC

V: TRBV7-8
size: .
J: TRBJ2-7
D: .
CDR3: CASSLGGTPLYEQYF
DNA: TGTGCCAGCAGCTTAGGCGGCACCCCCCTCTACGAGCAGTACTTC

V: TRBV4-3
size: .
J: TRBJ2-2
D: TRBD1
CDR3: CASSRYSRGPPTGELFF
DNA: TGCGCCAGCAGCCGATATTCCAGGGGGCCCCCAACCGGGGAGCTGTTTTTT

V: TRBV28
size: .
J: TRBJ2-7
D: TRBD1
CDR3: CASSLEGQGLYEQYF
DNA: TGTGCCAGCAGTTTAGAGGGACAGGGTCTCTACGAGCAGTACTTC

V: TRBV30
size: .
J: TRBJ1-1
D: TRBD1
CDR3: CAWSEGAWGMNTEAFF
DNA: TGTGCCTGGAGTGAGGGGGCTTGGGGTATGAACACTGAAGCTTTCTTT

V: TRBV29-1
size: .
J: TRBJ2-7
D: TRBD1
CDR3: CSVTGQGSPYEQYF
DNA: TGCAGCGTTACGGGACAGGGCTCACCCTACGAGCAGTACTTC

V: TRBV5-1
size: once
J: TRBJ2-5
D: .
CDR3: CASSLGLRTAQETQYF
DNA: TGCGCCAGCAGCCTAGGGTTAAGGACAGCCCAAGAGACCCAGTACTTC

V: TRBV29-1
size: .
J: TRBJ2-3
D: .
CDR3: CSVYGGPTDTQYF
DNA: TGCAGCGTTTACGGGGGACCCACAGATACGCAGTATTTT

V: TRBV2
size: .
J: TRBJ1-2
D: .
CDR3: CASKDSGFRGYTF
DNA: TGTGCCAGCAAGGATTCGGGGTTTAGGGGCTACACCTTC

V: TRBV7-2
size: .
J: TRBJ1-2
D: .
CDR3: CASSLRLEGWGYTF
DNA: TGTGCCAGCAGCTTACGCCTCGAGGGTTGGGGCTACACCTTC

V: TRBV4-2
size: .
J: TRBJ2-5
D: TRBD2
CDR3: CASSQDGTTKETQYF
DNA: TGTGCCAGCAGCCAAGATGGGACTACTAAAGAGACCCAGTACTTC

V: TRBV7-9
size: .
J: TRBJ2-3
D: .
CDR3: CSSSPNVGADRSDTQYF
DNA: TGTTCCAGCAGCCCCAATGTGGGGGCCGACAGGTCGGATACGCAGTATTTT

V: TRBV6-5
size: few
J: TRBJ1-6
D: TRBD1
CDR3: CASSRDRGNSPLHF
DNA: TGTGCCAGCAGCAGGGACAGGGGCAATTCACCCCTCCACTTT

V: TRBV7-8
size: .
J: TRBJ2-6
D: .
CDR3: CASSSYLSRGANVLTF
DNA: TGTGCCAGCAGCTCGTATCTCTCCAGGGGGGCCAACGTCCTGACTTTC

V: TRBV6-5
size: .
J: TRBJ1-3
D: .
CDR3: CASSYSGRDSGNTIYF
DNA: TGTGCCAGCAGTTACTCGGGCAGGGACTCTGGAAACACCATATATTTT

V: TRBV5-1
size: .
J: TRBJ1-1
D: .
CDR3: CASRGSRGRGTEAFF
DNA: TGCGCCAGCAGGGGGTCCAGGGGACGAGGCACTGAAGCTTTCTTT

V: TRBV6-5
size: .
J: TRBJ2-3
D: .
CDR3: CASSFGGLGTDTQYF
DNA: TGTGCCAGCAGTTTCGGGGGACTTGGCACAGATACGCAGTATTTT

V: TRBV6-5
size: .
J: TRBJ1-2
D: TRBD1
CDR3: CASRDREAPYGYTF
DNA: TGTGCCAGCAGAGACAGGGAGGCTCCCTATGGCTACACCTTC

V: TRBV19
size: .
J: TRBJ1-5
D: .
CDR3: CASSTSFQGFSNQPQHF
DNA: TGTGCCAGTAGTACTTCCTTCCAGGGGTTTAGCAATCAGCCCCAGCATTTT

V: TRBV10-3
size: .
J: TRBJ1-5
D: .
CDR3: CAISESKGGNQPQHF
DNA: TGTGCCATCAGTGAGTCGAAAGGGGGCAATCAGCCCCAGCATTTT

V: TRBV18
size: few
J: TRBJ1-2
D: .
CDR3: CASSPDTPYGYTF
DNA: TGTGCCAGCTCACCGGACACCCCTTATGGCTACACCTTC

V: TRBV15
size: .
J: TRBJ2-1
D: TRBD2
CDR3: CATSRGGTRGEQFF
DNA: TGTGCCACCAGCAGAGGGGGGACTAGAGGTGAGCAGTTCTTC

V: TRBV2
size: .
J: TRBJ1-5
D: .
CDR3: CASSDQDFFSNQPQHF
DNA: TGTGCCAGCAGTGACCAGGATTTCTTTAGCAATCAGCCCCAGCATTTT

V: TRBV7-2
size: .
J: TRBJ1-5
D: .
CDR3: CASSPGGYSNQPQHF
DNA: TGTGCCAGCAGCCCCGGGGGTTATAGCAATCAGCCCCAGCATTTT

V: TRBV7-3
size: .
J: TRBJ2-7
D: TRBD1
CDR3: CASSWGTGGHYEQYF
DNA: TGTGCCAGCAGCTGGGGGACAGGCGGTCACTACGAGCAGTACTTC

V: TRBV7-8
size: .
J: TRBJ1-1
D: TRBD1
CDR3: CASSLAGQGGTEAFF
DNA: TGTGCCAGCAGTTTAGCTGGCCAGGGGGGAACTGAAGCTTTCTTT

V: TRBV11-2
size: once
J: TRBJ2-1
D: .
CDR3: CASSLDPRGTSYNEQFF
DNA: TGTGCCAGCAGCTTAGATCCCCGGGGGACCTCCTACAATGAGCAGTTCTTC

V: TRBV5-1
size: .
J: TRBJ2-7
D: .
CDR3: CASSSGLPSDEQYF
DNA: TGCGCCAGCAGCTCGGGACTTCCATCCGACGAGCAGTACTTC

V: TRBV29-1
size: .
J: TRBJ1-2
D: .
CDR3: CSVPDSDDGYTF
DNA: TGCAGCGTTCCTGACAGCGATGATGGCTACACCTTC

V: TRBV7-9
size: .
J: TRBJ2-3
D: .
CDR3: CASSLAELGAFAQYF
DNA: TGTGCCAGCAGCTTAGCAGAATTGGGGGCCTTTGCGCAGTATTTT

V: TRBV2
size: .
J: TRBJ1-4
D: .
CDR3: CASSEWGGNRPNEKLFF
DNA: TGTGCCAGCAGTGAATGGGGGGGTAACAGACCTAATGAAAAACTGTTTTTT